This T cell receptor (beta chain) was identified during a study of low-dose radiotherapy and immunotherapy resistance in tumors (dated by TCRdb to 2021 to 2024). Notes on the research overall: In Cohort 1, each fraction delivered 0.5 Gy every 2 weeks, and the prescribed total PTV dose was 6.5 Gy. In Cohort 2, 1 Gy per fraction was delivered every two weeks, for a total of 13 Gy over 26 weeks. Patients were given nivolumab as a 240 mg flat dose every two weeks and ipilimumab at 1 mg/kg every six weeks, with both drugs delivered intravenously. Intravenous cyclophosphamide at 200 mg/m2 was administered every two weeks, one day ahead of each radiation and immunotherapy administration. Patients took aspirin 300 mg orally once daily for four cycles, starting on cycle 1 day 1. Randomization of trial participants into treatment groups was not performed. Eight patients were included in the translational analysis, namely three from the first dose cohort plus the first five from the second dose cohort.

This clonotype came up many times. The antigen this receptor binds is unknown. No qualities accompany the bases; no much larger clone lies one base away. Its CDR3 holds 12 amino acids, cysteine through phenylalanine. The read is trimmed to its CDR3 DNA, 36 bases read in frame from base 1. Trimming at the junction amounts to 5 bases on V and 9 bases on J, and the germline ends lie 13 bases apart. The sequencer was an Illumina HiSeq 2500. First-strand cDNA was synthesized using Superscript III and a set of TRAV- and TRBV-specific primers, so that both TCRalpha and TCRbeta chains were covered. TCRs were amplified with Phusion for 15 to 20 PCR cycles using a constant-region primer together with the adapter attached to the V primers. Amplification of the isolated mRNA was done with the MessageAmp II aRNA Amplification Kit, which involved an approximately 16-hour in vitro transcription at 37 degrees C. mRNA for TCR sequencing was isolated with the Dynabeads mRNA DIRECT Purification Kit. Indexed Illumina adapters were added in a second approximately 27-cycle Phusion PCR, and the resulting products were purified with AMPure XP beads. The study's processing was this. Custom Perl scripts were used to pool TCR sequences that encoded the same protein, to remove out-of-frame sequences, and to calculate the abundance of each clonotype. The analysis excluded TCR sequences that were supported by just one read. Among the metrics used to describe the repertoires were Shannon entropy, Gini index, clonality, richness, and the frequency of TCRs shared between repertoires. Starting from the raw public reads, TCRdb applied fastp trimming at Q25, assembled clones with MiXCR and retained in-frame beta chains. Each CDR3 protein appears once, grouped with its most common genes and DNA. TCRdb, rather than the study authors, made the V and J calls. Recorded for this sample are tens of thousands of distinct CDR3 sequences; under 20% of them occurred a single time. In total, the top ten clones hold about 5.5% of the sample.

The sample's time point label, decoded: before trial treatment. The donors took part in RACIN, a single-arm, phase I, dose-escalation trial that combined nivolumab, ipilimumab, aspirin, low-dose cyclophosphamide and low-dose radiotherapy. Patients with advanced, TIL-negative solid tumors were considered eligible. The TCR comes from a male donor with prostate cancer. The chain employs TRBV12-3 or TRBV12-4 and TRBJ2-5, with no confidently assigned D gene. Here the sequenced sample was PBMCs, taken before treatment. The DNA is as follows: TGTGCCAGCAGTACCCGCCCTGGGGCCCAGTACTTC. Translation gives CASSTRPGAQYF.